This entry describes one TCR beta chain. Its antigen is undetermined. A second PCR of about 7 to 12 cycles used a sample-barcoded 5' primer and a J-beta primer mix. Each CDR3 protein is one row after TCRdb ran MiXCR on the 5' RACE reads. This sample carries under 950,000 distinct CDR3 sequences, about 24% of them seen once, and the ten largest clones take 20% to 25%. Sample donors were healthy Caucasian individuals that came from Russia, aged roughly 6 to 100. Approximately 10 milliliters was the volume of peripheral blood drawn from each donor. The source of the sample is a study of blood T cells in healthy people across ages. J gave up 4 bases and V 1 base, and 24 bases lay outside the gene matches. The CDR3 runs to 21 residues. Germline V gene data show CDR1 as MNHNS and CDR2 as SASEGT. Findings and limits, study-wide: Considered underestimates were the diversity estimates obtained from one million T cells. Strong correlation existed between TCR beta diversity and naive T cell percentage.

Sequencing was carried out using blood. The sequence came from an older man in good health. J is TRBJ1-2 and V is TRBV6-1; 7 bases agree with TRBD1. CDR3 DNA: TGTGCCAGCAGTGAAGAAGGATGGGGGACACTACAATTCCAGGGGGGCTATGGCTACACCTTC. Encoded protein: CASSEEGWGTLQFQGGYGYTF.